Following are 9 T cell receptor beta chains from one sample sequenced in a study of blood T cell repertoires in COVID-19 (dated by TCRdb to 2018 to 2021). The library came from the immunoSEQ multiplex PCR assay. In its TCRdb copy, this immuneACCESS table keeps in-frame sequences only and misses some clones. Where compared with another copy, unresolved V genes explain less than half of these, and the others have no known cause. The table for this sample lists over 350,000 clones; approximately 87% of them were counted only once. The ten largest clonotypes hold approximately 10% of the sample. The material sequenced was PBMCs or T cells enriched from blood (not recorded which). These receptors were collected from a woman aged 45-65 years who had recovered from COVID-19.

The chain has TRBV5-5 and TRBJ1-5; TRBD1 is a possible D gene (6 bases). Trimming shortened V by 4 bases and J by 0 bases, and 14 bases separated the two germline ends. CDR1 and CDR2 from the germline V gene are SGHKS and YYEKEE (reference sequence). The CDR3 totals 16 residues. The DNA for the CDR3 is TGTGCCAGCAGCACCGGGACACCAGGTAGCAATCAGCCCCAGCATTTT. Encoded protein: CASSTGTPGSNQPQHF.

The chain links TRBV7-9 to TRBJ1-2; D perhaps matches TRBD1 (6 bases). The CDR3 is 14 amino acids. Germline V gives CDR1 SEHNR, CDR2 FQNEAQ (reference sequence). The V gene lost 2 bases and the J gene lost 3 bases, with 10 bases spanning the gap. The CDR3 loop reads CASSLQGRDYGYTF. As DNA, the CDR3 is TGTGCCAGCAGCTTACAGGGGCGAGACTATGGCTACACCTTC.

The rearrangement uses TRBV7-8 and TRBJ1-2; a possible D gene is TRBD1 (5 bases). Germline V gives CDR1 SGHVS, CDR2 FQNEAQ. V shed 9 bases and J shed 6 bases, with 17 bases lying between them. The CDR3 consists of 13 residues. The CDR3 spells CASTREEVNGYTF. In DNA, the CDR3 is TGTGCCAGTACCAGGGAGGAAGTTAATGGCTACACCTTC.

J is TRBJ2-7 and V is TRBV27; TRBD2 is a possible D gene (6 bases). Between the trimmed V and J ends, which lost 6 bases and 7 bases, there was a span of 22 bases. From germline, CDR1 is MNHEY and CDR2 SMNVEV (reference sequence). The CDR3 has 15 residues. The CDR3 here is CASSTPQEGLWEQYF. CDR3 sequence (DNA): TGTGCCAGCAGCACCCCCCAGGAGGGGCTCTGGGAGCAGTACTTC.

CDR3 in amino acids: CASSLGGSGQPQHF. CDR3 nucleotide sequence: TGTGCCAGCAGTTTAGGGGGGTCCGGTCAGCCCCAGCATTTT. The chain couples TRBV28 to TRBJ1-5; a possible D gene is TRBD1 (5 bases). Germline assignment: CDR1 MDHEN and CDR2 SYDVKM. The V end lost 2 bases, the J end lost 6 bases, and 11 bases lay between the germline ends. The CDR3 spans 14 residues.

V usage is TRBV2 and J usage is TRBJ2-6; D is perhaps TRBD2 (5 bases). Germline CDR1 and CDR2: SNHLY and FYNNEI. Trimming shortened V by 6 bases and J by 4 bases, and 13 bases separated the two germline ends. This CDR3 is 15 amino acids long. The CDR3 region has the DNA TGTGCCAGCAGCTCCCGGGAAGCAGGGGCCAACGTCCTGACTTTC. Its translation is CASSSREAGANVLTF.

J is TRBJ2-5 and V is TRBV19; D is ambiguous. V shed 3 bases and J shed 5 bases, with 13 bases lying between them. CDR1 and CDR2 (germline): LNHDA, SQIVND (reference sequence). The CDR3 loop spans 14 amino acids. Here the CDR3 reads CASSMKVAGETQYF. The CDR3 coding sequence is TGTGCCAGTAGTATGAAGGTGGCCGGGGAGACCCAGTACTTC.

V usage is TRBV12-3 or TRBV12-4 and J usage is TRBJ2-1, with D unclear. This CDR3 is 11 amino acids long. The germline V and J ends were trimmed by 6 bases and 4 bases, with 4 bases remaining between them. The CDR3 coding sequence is TGTGCCAGCAGCCAGTACAATGAGCAGTTCTTC. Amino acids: CASSQYNEQFF.

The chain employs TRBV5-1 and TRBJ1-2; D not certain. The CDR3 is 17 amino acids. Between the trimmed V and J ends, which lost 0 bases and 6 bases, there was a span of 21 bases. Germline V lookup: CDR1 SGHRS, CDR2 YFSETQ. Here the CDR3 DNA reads TGCGCCAGCAGCTTGGGGTCCGGCGGGTCGATCTGGGATGGCTACACCTTC. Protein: CASSLGSGGSIWDGYTF.